This T cell receptor beta chain was captured by sequencing in a study of shared clonotypes between healthy human individuals. A note on this clone: Its antigen is currently unknown.

Adult donors, all healthy and HIV-negative, had no recent acute infections or vaccinations. This table comes from immunoSEQ multiplex PCR, and its TCRdb copy is limited to in-frame clones, with some not included. Found here are around 980,000 clones, around 78% of them singletons; the top ten hold around 0.6%. Study observations and caveats: In general, naive subsets displayed greater estimated richness than memory subsets did.

The receptor was derived from a man aged 18 to 29 in good health. Some clones in this sample may be carry-over from other donors' samples. The sample consisted of memory CD4+ T cells from PBMCs. Sample subset: CD45RA-negative fraction.

The CDR3 loop reads CASSERTGITNQPQHF. Here the CDR3 DNA reads TGTGCCAGCAGCGAAAGGACAGGGATTACCAATCAGCCCCAGCATTTT. This rearrangement joins TRBV9 to TRBJ1-5; TRBD1 matches at 8 bases. Trimming removed 3 bases from V and 3 bases from J; junction bases left unmatched: 8. The CDR3 loop spans 16 amino acids. Germline CDR1 is SGDLS and CDR2 is YYNGEE. The full variable domain, its missing parts supplied by reference TRBV9 and TRBJ1-5, is DSGVTQTPKHLITATGQRVTLRCSPRSGDLSVYWYQQSLDQGLQFLIQYYNGEERAKGNILERFSAQQFPDLHSELNLSSLELGDSALYFCASSERTGITNQPQHFGDGTRLSIL.